Below, one T cell receptor (beta chain) is given with its context. The CDR3 is 13 amino acids. Germline CDR1 reads MDHEN; CDR2 reads SYDVKM. V was pared by 6 bases and J by 4 bases, with 2 bases of the junction left unmatched. This entry is derived from a study of blood T cell repertoires in COVID-19. Study at large: Acute and convalescent COVID-19 specimens originated in the United States, Italy and Spain. The cDNA or gDNA used as material had been derived from T cells, B-cell-depleted T cells, or PBMCs.

Original methodology: Reference gene primer amplification gave estimated nucleated cell counts. The table came from immunoSEQ multiplex PCR; TCRdb's copy has only in-frame clones and leaves some out. D and trimming were read from the DNA, whereas the V and J calls and clone size are those reported in that table. Of around 50,000 clones listed, roughly nine tenths are singletons. This sequence originates from a man between 65 and 85 years old with active COVID-19. Sequencing used peripheral blood. This rearrangement joins TRBV28 to TRBJ2-4, with 8 bases identical to TRBD1. CDR3 nucleotide sequence: TGTGCCAGCAGGGACAGGGAAAAAAACATTCAGTACTTC. Translation gives CASRDREKNIQYF. The full variable domain, completed using reference TRBV28 and TRBJ2-4, is DVKVTQSSRYLVKRTGEKVFLECVQDMDHENMFWYRQDPGLGLRLIYFSYDVKMKEKGDIPEGYSVSREKKERFSLILESASTNQTSMYLCASRDREKNIQYFGAGTRLSVL.